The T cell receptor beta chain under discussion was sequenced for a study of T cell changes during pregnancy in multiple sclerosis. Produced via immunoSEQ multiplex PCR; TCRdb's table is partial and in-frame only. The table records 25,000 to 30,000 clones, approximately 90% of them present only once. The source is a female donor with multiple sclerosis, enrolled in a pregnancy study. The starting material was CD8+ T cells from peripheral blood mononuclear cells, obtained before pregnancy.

Written as DNA, the CDR3 is TGTGCCAGCAGCTTAGCGCAGAGGGACGAGCAGTACTTC. Its translation is CASSLAQRDEQYF. The chain recombines TRBV7-6 with TRBJ2-7; weak D call: TRBD2 (5 bases). The CDR3 loop spans 13 amino acids. V was trimmed by 0 bases and J by 5 bases, leaving 8 bases between them. Germline CDR1 is SGHVS and CDR2 is FNYEAQ.